Shown below are 19 T cell receptor beta chains from a single sample sequenced in a study of blood T cell repertoires in COVID-19. Data came from immunoSEQ multiplex PCR; TCRdb stores just in-frame clones and leaves some out. The table has about 40,000 clones, about 80% seen once. The material sequenced was peripheral blood. Every receptor here comes from a woman in her fifties or sixties with acute or convalescent COVID-19.

The chain employs TRBV7-9 and TRBJ1-2; TRBD1 aligns across 9 bases. With 3 bases clipped from V and 6 bases from J, the junction kept 5 bases outside the gene matches. From germline, CDR1 is SEHNR and CDR2 FQNEAQ (reference sequence). This CDR3 contains 14 residues. Here the CDR3 reads CASSFRTGAHGYTF. In nucleotides, the CDR3 is TGTGCCAGCAGCTTTAGGACAGGGGCTCATGGCTACACCTTC. The entire variable domain, with the rest obtained from reference TRBV7-9 and TRBJ1-2, is as follows: DTGVSQNPRHKITKRGQNVTFRCDPISEHNRLYWYRQTLGQGPEFLTYFQNEAQLEKSRLLSDRFSAERPKGSFSTLEIQRTEQGDSAMYLCASSFRTGAHGYTFGSGTRLTVV.

This clone was seen only once. As DNA, the CDR3 is TGTGCCAGCAGTTACGCGGGGTACGAGACCCAGTACTTC. It yields the protein CASSYAGYETQYF. The gene calls are TRBV6-5 and TRBJ2-5, with a weak D call TRBD2 (6 bases). The CDR3 is made up of 13 amino acids. The V and J ends lost 2 bases and 5 bases respectively, with 9 bases between them. Germline V gene data show CDR1 as MNHEY and CDR2 as SVGAGI.

The chain uses TRBV28 and TRBJ2-7; 9 bases agree with TRBD1. The CDR3 is made up of 16 amino acids. CDR1 is MDHEN, CDR2 SYDVKM, per germline. Trimming took 6 bases from V and 4 from J; bases not matched to a gene: 13. The CDR3 DNA reads as TGTGCCAGCAGACGATACGGGACAGGGTCTAGGTACGAGCAGTACTTC. As protein: CASRRYGTGSRYEQYF.

This clone turned up a few times. This rearrangement joins TRBV27 to TRBJ2-1; 9 bases align to TRBD1. Germline values: CDR1 MNHEY, CDR2 SMNVEV (reference sequence). The CDR3 covers 16 residues. The trim removed 2 bases at V and 2 bases at J, leaving 4 bases unmatched. CDR3 residues: CASSLRTGVAYNEQFF. In DNA form, the CDR3 reads TGTGCCAGCAGTTTAAGGACAGGGGTAGCCTACAATGAGCAGTTCTTC.

This chain connects TRBV5-1 to TRBJ1-2; perhaps TRBD1 as D (6 bases). Looked up from germline, CDR1 is SGHRS and CDR2 is YFSETQ. CDR3 length equals 14 residues. The germline V and J ends were trimmed by 1 base and 8 bases, with 15 bases remaining between them. CDR3 residues: CASSLSGGGEGYTF. Here the CDR3 DNA reads TGCGCCAGCAGCTTGAGTGGCGGGGGCGAGGGCTACACCTTC.

This clone came up a few times. The chain has TRBV3-1 (or the pseudogene TRBV3-2) and TRBJ1-1, with D possibly matching TRBD1 (5 bases). Germline-derived CDR1 and CDR2 are LGHDT and YNNKEL (reference sequence). The CDR3 extends over 13 amino acids. Trimming cost V 4 bases and J 5 bases, with 11 bases left between them. The CDR3 loop reads CASSLQGATEAFF. The CDR3 DNA reads as TGTGCCAGCAGCCTCCAAGGGGCTACTGAAGCTTTCTTT.

The CDR3 DNA follows: TGTGCCAGCAGTTACCAGCGGACTAGCGGGAGGGCGGGGGAGCAGTACTTC. This codes for CASSYQRTSGRAGEQYF. The genes are TRBV6-2 or TRBV6-3 and TRBJ2-7, with 15 positions matching TRBD2. V lost 2 bases and J lost 7; bases outside the gene matches: 9. The CDR3 totals 17 residues. Looked up from germline, CDR1 is MNHEY and CDR2 is SVGEGT.

The chain is built from TRBV7-8 and TRBJ2-1, with D tentatively TRBD2 (5 bases). Trimming stripped 4 bases from V and 8 bases from J, with 27 bases between. Germline V CDR1 and CDR2: SGHVS, FQNEAQ. The CDR3 loop spans 18 amino acids. CDR3 protein: CASSSPWNRDSRSHEQFF. The DNA for the CDR3 is TGTGCCAGCAGCTCACCCTGGAACCGGGATTCTAGGTCCCATGAGCAGTTCTTC.

The chain combines TRBV4-1 with TRBJ2-3; D perhaps matches TRBD1 (5 bases). Per the germline V gene, CDR1 is MGHRA and CDR2 is YSYEKL. V was pared by 0 bases and J by 0 bases, with 19 bases between. The CDR3 covers 19 residues. In DNA, the CDR3 is TGCGCCAGCAGCCAAGAAGGCCAGGGAAATCGACCTAGCACAGATACGCAGTATTTT. Its translation is CASSQEGQGNRPSTDTQYF.

Only a few counts were recorded for this clone. V is TRBV29-1 and J is TRBJ1-2; the match to TRBD1 covers 7 bases. Germline trimming cut 4 bases from V and 3 bases from J; bases unmatched to any gene: 5. CDR1 and CDR2 (germline): SQVTM, ANQGSEA. This CDR3 has 13 amino acids. Here the CDR3 DNA reads TGCAGCGTTGTGACAGGGTTTGACTATGGCTACACCTTC. Translated: CSVVTGFDYGYTF.

This clone was seen a single time. The chain recombines TRBV9 with TRBJ2-5, with a tentative D call TRBD2 (6 bases). The CDR3 is made up of 15 amino acids. Between the trimmed V and J ends, which lost 0 bases and 5 bases, there was a span of 14 bases. The germline gives CDR1 SGDLS, CDR2 YYNGEE. CDR3 in amino acids: CASSVGGLPGETQYF. In DNA, the CDR3 is TGTGCCAGCAGCGTAGGGGGACTGCCAGGGGAGACCCAGTACTTC.

This rearrangement joins TRBV18 to TRBJ1-5; D is ambiguous. Germline assignment: CDR1 KGHSH and CDR2 LQKENI. The CDR3 loop spans 15 amino acids. V was cut by 3 bases and J by 3 bases, with 12 bases left in between. In nucleotides, the CDR3 is TGTGCCAGCTCACCCAACGCAGTCAACAATCAGCCCCAGCATTTT. Its translation is CASSPNAVNNQPQHF.

The chain carries TRBV14 and TRBJ2-1, with D maybe TRBD2 (5 bases). The germline V gene encodes CDR1 SGHDN and CDR2 FVKESK. The CDR3 runs to 14 residues. Trimming took 3 bases from V and 2 from J, leaving 8 bases between them. CDR3 loop: CASSQIGTYNEQFF. CDR3 nucleotide sequence: TGTGCCAGCAGCCAGATCGGGACCTACAATGAGCAGTTCTTC.

The chain is built from TRBV10-1 and TRBJ2-5, with 7 bases that match TRBD2. From germline, CDR1 is WNHNN and CDR2 SYGVQD (reference sequence). V dropped 2 bases and J dropped 5; count of bases not matched to a gene: 8. The CDR3 totals 15 residues. The CDR3 here is CASSETPAGRETQYF. The CDR3 bases are TGCGCCAGCAGTGAGACCCCAGCGGGGCGCGAGACCCAGTACTTC.

V and J are TRBV7-8 and TRBJ1-3, with TRBD1 matching over 7 bases. CDR1 and CDR2 from the germline V gene are SGHVS and FQNEAQ. CDR3 size: 17 residues. Trimming at V came to 5 bases and at J to 2 bases, leaving 12 bases not matched to a gene. CDR3 in amino acids: CASSPQKGQATGNTIYF. Here the CDR3 DNA reads TGTGCCAGCAGCCCACAAAAAGGACAGGCTACTGGAAACACCATATATTTT.

This chain connects TRBV30 to TRBJ1-4; D remains unclear. V was shortened by 2 bases and J by 4 bases, with 17 bases between the two germline ends. The CDR3 covers 16 residues. The germline gives CDR1 GTSNPN, CDR2 SVGIG (reference sequence). CDR3 sequence reads: CAWSLGMRARNEKLFF. Written as DNA, the CDR3 is TGTGCCTGGAGTCTTGGGATGCGGGCCCGTAATGAAAAACTGTTTTTT.

The rearrangement links TRBV7-6 to TRBJ2-1; 8 nucleotides line up with TRBD1. Germline values: CDR1 SGHVS, CDR2 FNYEAQ. With V trimmed by 5 bases and J by 7 bases, 7 bases remained unmatched. The CDR3 extends over 14 amino acids. DNA for the CDR3: TGTGCCAGCAGCCAGGGACAGGCAACTAATGAGCAGTTCTTC. Amino acids: CASSQGQATNEQFF.

The chain couples TRBV18 to TRBJ1-4; no firm D call. Germline CDR1 is KGHSH and CDR2 is LQKENI. V lost 3 bases and J 6 bases, leaving 11 bases between the germline ends. The CDR3 extends over 14 amino acids. CDR3: CASSPAGNDEKLFF. The CDR3 bases are TGTGCCAGCTCACCGGCGGGGAATGATGAAAAACTGTTTTTT.

Here the CDR3 reads CASRSGGAYEQYF. The CDR3 region has the DNA TGCGCCAGCAGATCCGGGGGGGCCTACGAGCAGTACTTC. The V call is TRBV10-2, the J call TRBJ2-7; 8 nucleotides match TRBD2. The length of the CDR3 is 13 residues. V dropped 6 bases and J dropped 2; count of bases not matched to a gene: 3. CDR1 is WSHSY, CDR2 SAAADI, per germline.